This T cell receptor (beta chain) was obtained from a study of T cell responses to AZD1222 COVID-19 vaccine. Using immunoSEQ multiplex PCR, the repertoire was profiled, and TCRdb retains in-frame clones only, with some absent. The sample has about 150,000 clones; approximately 91% are singletons. From germline, CDR1 is GTSNPN and CDR2 SVGIG (reference sequence). V shed 2 bases and J shed 8 bases, with 12 bases lying between them. This CDR3 is built from 13 residues. This receptor was obtained from an adult who received the AZD1222 COVID-19 vaccine. The chain uses TRBV30 and TRBJ1-4; D call uncertain. Here the sequenced sample was peripheral blood, taken 28 days after the second AZD1222 dose. CDR3 bases: TGTGCCTGGAGTTCAGAAGCCGTGGAAAAACTGTTTTTT. It codes for CAWSSEAVEKLFF. The entire variable domain, with the rest obtained from reference TRBV30 and TRBJ1-4, is as follows: SQTIHQWPATLVQPVGSPLSLECTVEGTSNPNLYWYRQAAGRGLQLLFYSVGIGQISSEVPQNLSASRPQDRQFILSSKKLLLSDSGFYLCAWSSEAVEKLFFGSGTQLSVL.